Shown below are 19 T cell receptor beta chains from a single sample sequenced in a study of OX40 agonist ivuxolimab in advanced cancers. TCRdb keeps only in-frame clones here, not all; method: immunoSEQ multiplex PCR. Among 85,000 to 100,000 clones listed, roughly 95% were seen once. The material was CD4+ or CD8+ T cells sorted from blood, obtained in a trial of the OX40 agonist ivuxolimab. The receptors here all came from an adult with an advanced solid tumor such as melanoma, head and neck, liver or kidney cancer.

The V gene is TRBV15, the J gene TRBJ1-3; D gene unclear. CDR1 is LNHNV, CDR2 YYDKDF, per germline (reference sequence). CDR3 length: 17 residues. V was clipped by 5 bases and J by 0 bases, with 17 bases between them. The chain's CDR3 is CATSARIGGSSGNTIYF. CDR3 bases: TGTGCCACCAGCGCCAGGATCGGTGGGTCCTCTGGAAACACCATATATTTT.

The V and J genes are TRBV7-2 and TRBJ2-2; 7 positions agree with TRBD1. Losses at the gene ends were 2 bases for V and 4 bases for J; bases not matched to a gene: 7. Germline V gives CDR1 SGHTA, CDR2 FQGNSA. The CDR3 sequence is 16 residues long. In nucleotides, the CDR3 is TGTGCCAGCAGCTTAATAGGGGGCAGAGGCACCGGGGAGCTGTTTTTT. Its protein is CASSLIGGRGTGELFF.

The chain recombines TRBV29-1 with TRBJ1-5; 7 positions agree with TRBD1. The CDR3 has 16 amino acids. The J segment lost 4 bases and the V segment lost 0 bases, leaving 9 bases of the junction unmatched. CDR1 SQVTM and CDR2 ANQGSEA come from the germline V gene. CDR3 bases: TGCAGCGTTGAAGATGGGGCAGGGGGTGGAAATCAGCCCCAGCATTTT. Translated: CSVEDGAGGGNQPQHF.

This clone was recorded a few times. V usage is TRBV18 and J usage is TRBJ1-1, with 8 bases identical to TRBD1. Germline V gives CDR1 KGHSH, CDR2 LQKENI. CDR3 length equals 13 residues. Trimming removed 5 bases from V and 1 base from J; junction bases left unmatched: 0. CDR3 in amino acids: CASSTGGNTEAFF. The DNA of the CDR3 is TGTGCCAGCTCAACAGGGGGGAACACTGAAGCTTTCTTT.

J is TRBJ1-1 and V is TRBV7-3, with a possible D match to TRBD1 (5 bases). Germline CDR1 reads SGHTA; CDR2 reads FQGTGA. The germline V and J ends were trimmed by 6 bases and 4 bases, with 15 bases remaining between them. The CDR3 spans 14 residues. The CDR3 spells CASSKGEGSTEAFF. CDR3 nucleotide sequence: TGTGCCAGCAGTAAAGGGGAGGGGAGCACTGAAGCTTTCTTT.

Worth noting for this clone: The junction and the germline gene differ at one end; a read error may be behind it. The chain combines TRBV7-7 with TRBJ2-7; TRBD1 matches at 9 bases. The length of the CDR3 is 15 residues. CDR1 is SSHAT, CDR2 FNYEAQ, per germline (reference sequence). The CDR3 DNA reads as TGTGCTAGCAGCTTAGTCTCGGGACAGGGAGGAGAGCAGTACTTC. It translates to CASSLVSGQGGEQYF. Supplemented by reference TRBV7-7 and TRBJ2-7, the full variable domain reads GAGVSQSPRYKVTKRGQDVTLRCDPISSHATLYWYQQALGQGPEFLTYFNYEAQPDKSGLPSDRFSAERPEGSISTLTIQRTEQRDSAMYRCASSLVSGQGGEQYFGPGTRLTVT.

This CDR3 is CASSPEDKSEAFF. The CDR3 coding sequence is TGTGCCAGCTCACCTGAGGACAAGTCTGAAGCTTTCTTT. The genes are TRBV18 and TRBJ1-1; a weak D match, TRBD1 (5 bases). Germline CDR1 KGHSH, CDR2 LQKENI. The CDR3 totals 13 residues. V shed 3 bases and J shed 6 bases, with 11 bases lying between them.

The chain couples TRBV7-8 to TRBJ1-2, with D uncertain. V gave up 5 bases and J gave up 5 bases, with 12 bases separating them. Per germline, CDR1 SGHVS and CDR2 FQNEAQ. The CDR3 is made up of 13 amino acids. CDR3 DNA: TGTGCCAGCAGCCCGATACTTGAGTATGGCTACACCTTC. This encodes CASSPILEYGYTF.

In this sample, this clone turned up a few times. The chain employs TRBV11-3 and TRBJ1-1; TRBD1 might be the D (6 bases). Trimming shortened V by 5 bases and J by 4 bases, and 20 bases separated the two germline ends. The CDR3 runs 16 residues. Germline CDR1 and CDR2: SGHNT and YENEEA. The CDR3 is CASSLGVTGASTEAFF. The CDR3, as DNA: TGTGCCAGCAGCCTGGGGGTGACGGGGGCGAGCACTGAAGCTTTCTTT.

The chain is built from TRBV9 and TRBJ2-1; possibly TRBD1 for D (6 bases). This CDR3 comprises 15 residues. V was clipped by 0 bases and J by 6 bases, with 13 bases between them. Per the germline V gene, CDR1 is SGDLS and CDR2 is YYNGEE. The CDR3 bases are TGTGCCAGCAGCGTAGGATTGATAGGGGGCAATGAGCAGTTCTTC. This translates into CASSVGLIGGNEQFF. Drawing the rest from reference TRBV9 and TRBJ2-1, the complete variable domain is DSGVTQTPKHLITATGQRVTLRCSPRSGDLSVYWYQQSLDQGLQFLIQYYNGEERAKGNILERFSAQQFPDLHSELNLSSLELGDSALYFCASSVGLIGGNEQFFGPGTRLTVL.

The chain combines TRBV11-2 with TRBJ2-1; a weak D match, TRBD1 (6 bases). The V gene's germline CDR1 is SGHAT and CDR2 FQNNGV. CDR3 length: 12 amino acids. Trimming shortened V by 6 bases and J by 7 bases, and 10 bases separated the two germline ends. The CDR3 is CASSRTGNEQFF. The CDR3, as DNA: TGTGCCAGCAGTCGAACAGGGAATGAGCAGTTCTTC.

This clone was recorded only once. V and J are TRBV28 and TRBJ2-1; 13 positions match TRBD2. Germline CDR1 is MDHEN and CDR2 is SYDVKM. CDR3 length: 17 amino acids. With V trimmed by 6 bases and J by 1 base, 6 bases remained unmatched. The CDR3 spells CASRGLAGAPSYNEQFF. CDR3 nucleotides: TGTGCCAGCAGAGGACTAGCGGGAGCTCCTTCCTACAATGAGCAGTTCTTC. Together with reference TRBV28 and TRBJ2-1, the CDR3 gives the full variable domain: DVKVTQSSRYLVKRTGEKVFLECVQDMDHENMFWYRQDPGLGLRLIYFSYDVKMKEKGDIPEGYSVSREKKERFSLILESASTNQTSMYLCASRGLAGAPSYNEQFFGPGTRLTVL.

This clone was seen a handful of times. The V call is TRBV27, the J call TRBJ1-2; D is perhaps TRBD1 (5 bases). The length of the CDR3 is 16 residues. The V gene's germline CDR1 is MNHEY and CDR2 SMNVEV (reference sequence). V shed 5 bases and J shed 3 bases, with 19 bases lying between them. The CDR3 DNA reads TGTGCCAGCAGTCCACTGGTCTTGGGGCGAGACTATGGCTACACCTTC. Translated, it gives CASSPLVLGRDYGYTF.

CDR3 sequence (DNA): TGCGCCAGCAGCCAAGGGGCAGGAACCGGGGATGAGCAGTTCTTC. Amino acids: CASSQGAGTGDEQFF. The V gene is TRBV4-3, the J gene TRBJ2-1; the D gene is possibly TRBD2 (5 bases). Germline loops: CDR1 LGHNA, CDR2 YSLEER. The V gene lost 1 base and the J gene lost 8 bases, with 15 bases spanning the gap. This CDR3 spans 15 amino acids.

This clone appeared once. Because it lacks the conserved phenylalanine or tryptophan at the end, this CDR3 is likely a read error. Because the CDR3's place on the DNA is in doubt, the DNA is left out and the CDR3 is given as listed by TCRdb. CDR3 in amino acids: CASSRYEICDM. The chain recombines TRBV2 with TRBJ2-3; the table's D gene call, TRBD2, was not cross checked with the DNA. Germline-derived CDR1 and CDR2 are SNHLY and FYNNEI. The CDR3 has 11 residues if both end residues are counted.

The rearrangement uses TRBV4-2 and TRBJ2-1; 8 bases are shared with TRBD2. The germline CDR1 and CDR2 sequences are LGHNA and YNFKEQ. V dropped 4 bases and J dropped 6; count of bases not matched to a gene: 5. CDR3 length equals 14 residues. DNA of the CDR3: TGTGCCAGCAGCCCTTTAGGACTAGCCAATGAGCAGTTCTTC. Its translation is CASSPLGLANEQFF.

The chain recombines TRBV9 with TRBJ2-7, with 7 positions matching TRBD1. Trimming at V came to 0 bases and at J to 6 bases, leaving 12 bases not matched to a gene. The germline V gene has CDR1 SGDLS and CDR2 YYNGEE. The CDR3 contains 16 residues. The CDR3 here is CASSVGTGVLVGEQYF. CDR3 nucleotide sequence: TGTGCCAGCAGCGTAGGAACAGGGGTTCTGGTTGGCGAGCAGTACTTC.

The rearrangement uses TRBV18 and TRBJ1-2; TRBD1 aligns across 8 bases. Trimming at V came to 3 bases and at J to 8 bases, leaving 5 bases not matched to a gene. The CDR3 loop spans 13 amino acids. The germline gives CDR1 KGHSH, CDR2 LQKENI. The CDR3 spells CASSPLDRAGYTF. The CDR3, as DNA: TGTGCCAGCTCACCTCTGGACAGGGCGGGCTACACCTTC.

This rearrangement joins TRBV10-3 to TRBJ2-5, with 10 bases fitting TRBD1. The J segment lost 5 bases and the V segment lost 4 bases, leaving 13 bases of the junction unmatched. Germline lookup yields CDR1 ENHRY and CDR2 SYGVKD. The CDR3 consists of 17 residues. Here the CDR3 reads CAISVGSGQGSVETQYF. CDR3 nucleotide sequence: TGTGCCATCAGTGTTGGGTCGGGACAGGGGTCGGTGGAGACCCAGTACTTC.